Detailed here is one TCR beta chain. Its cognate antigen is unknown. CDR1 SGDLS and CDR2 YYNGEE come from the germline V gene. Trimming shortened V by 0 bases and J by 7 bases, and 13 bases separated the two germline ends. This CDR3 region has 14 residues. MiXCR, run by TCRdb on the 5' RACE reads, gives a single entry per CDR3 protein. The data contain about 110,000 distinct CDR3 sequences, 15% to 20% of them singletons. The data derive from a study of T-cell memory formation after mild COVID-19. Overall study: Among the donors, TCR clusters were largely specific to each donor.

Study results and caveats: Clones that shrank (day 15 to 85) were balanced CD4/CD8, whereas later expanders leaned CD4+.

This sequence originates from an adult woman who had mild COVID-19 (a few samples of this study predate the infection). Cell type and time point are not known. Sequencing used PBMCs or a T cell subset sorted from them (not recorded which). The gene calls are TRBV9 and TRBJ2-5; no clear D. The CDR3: CASSVEDAAGTQYF. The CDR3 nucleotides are TGTGCCAGCAGCGTAGAAGATGCCGCCGGGACCCAGTACTTC.